These T cell receptor beta chains were read from a single sample in a study of neoadjuvant anti-PD-1 for oral cavity cancer. TCRdb's table, derived via immunoSEQ multiplex PCR, lists solely in-frame clones and lacks some. The repertoire has around 8,900 clones, about three quarters of them found once; the top ten carry less than 3%. Here the sequenced sample was PBMCs, taken after nivolumab (anti-PD-1) treatment. All receptors derive from a person between 40 and 85 years old with oral cavity squamous cell carcinoma. Each CDR3 is given with its conserved first and last residue. The D gene is left open where the match is weak. Clone size is stated in some rows and not others, as once, few, many or a class when expanded.

clone_size: -; j_call: TRBJ2-7; v_call: TRBV11-2; d_call: -; cdr3_aa: CASSLGEKYEQYF; cdr3_nt: TGTGCCAGCAGCTTAGGGGAAAAGTACGAGCAGTACTTC
clone_size: -; j_call: TRBJ2-7; v_call: TRBV18; d_call: -; cdr3_aa: CASSPLNYEQYF; cdr3_nt: TGTGCCAGCTCACCCTTAAACTACGAGCAGTACTTC
clone_size: -; j_call: TRBJ2-3; v_call: TRBV11-2; d_call: -; cdr3_aa: CASSARVTDTQYF; cdr3_nt: TGTGCCAGCAGCGCCAGGGTGACAGATACGCAGTATTTT
clone_size: -; j_call: TRBJ2-7; v_call: TRBV5-4; d_call: TRBD2; cdr3_aa: CASSLSGGAREQYF; cdr3_nt: TGTGCCAGCAGCCTTAGCGGGGGGGCGAGGGAGCAGTACTTC
clone_size: -; j_call: TRBJ2-3; v_call: TRBV29-1; d_call: TRBD2; cdr3_aa: CSVLVAGENTDTQYF; cdr3_nt: TGCAGCGTTCTAGTAGCGGGGGAGAACACAGATACGCAGTATTTT
clone_size: -; j_call: TRBJ1-2; v_call: TRBV9; d_call: TRBD1; cdr3_aa: CASSARGQDVSGGYTF; cdr3_nt: TGTGCCAGCAGCGCTAGGGGGCAGGACGTCTCTGGGGGCTACACCTTC
clone_size: -; j_call: TRBJ1-2; v_call: TRBV6-1; d_call: -; cdr3_aa: CASSENRYYGYTF; cdr3_nt: TGTGCCAGCAGTGAAAACAGGTATTATGGCTACACCTTC
clone_size: -; j_call: TRBJ1-5; v_call: TRBV5-1; d_call: -; cdr3_aa: CASSPDSNQPQHF; cdr3_nt: TGCGCCAGCAGCCCGGATAGCAATCAGCCCCAGCATTTT
clone_size: -; j_call: TRBJ2-3; v_call: TRBV29-1; d_call: -; cdr3_aa: CSAASGPTDTQYF; cdr3_nt: TGCAGCGCCGCCTCAGGTCCCACAGATACGCAGTATTTT
clone_size: -; j_call: TRBJ2-3; v_call: TRBV6-4; d_call: TRBD2; cdr3_aa: CASSGTSGADTQYF; cdr3_nt: TGTGCCAGCAGTGGGACTAGCGGGGCAGATACGCAGTATTTT
clone_size: -; j_call: TRBJ2-3; v_call: TRBV10-3; d_call: -; cdr3_aa: CAISDQQGGPSTDTQYF; cdr3_nt: TGTGCCATCAGTGACCAGCAAGGGGGGCCTAGCACAGATACGCAGTATTTT
clone_size: -; j_call: TRBJ1-2; v_call: TRBV6-6; d_call: TRBD1; cdr3_aa: CASSWTTGTFGYTF; cdr3_nt: TGTGCCAGCAGTTGGACGACAGGGACGTTTGGCTACACCTTC
clone_size: few; j_call: TRBJ1-6; v_call: TRBV9; d_call: -; cdr3_aa: CASTQGPVSPLHF; cdr3_nt: TGTGCCAGTACACAGGGCCCGGTATCACCCCTCCACTTT
clone_size: -; j_call: TRBJ2-5; v_call: TRBV29-1; d_call: -; cdr3_aa: CSVGKQETQYF; cdr3_nt: TGCAGCGTTGGTAAGCAGGAGACCCAGTACTTC
clone_size: -; j_call: TRBJ1-4; v_call: TRBV5-1; d_call: -; cdr3_aa: CASSQHLQGNRDEKLFF; cdr3_nt: TGCGCCAGCAGCCAACATCTGCAGGGAAATCGAGATGAAAAACTGTTTTTT
clone_size: few; j_call: TRBJ1-4; v_call: TRBV19; d_call: -; cdr3_aa: CASRPVGVGEKLFF; cdr3_nt: TGTGCCAGCCGCCCGGTTGGAGTAGGAGAAAAACTGTTTTTT
clone_size: once; j_call: TRBJ1-1; v_call: TRBV27; d_call: -; cdr3_aa: CASKGPMNTEAFF; cdr3_nt: TGTGCCAGCAAGGGCCCTATGAACACTGAAGCTTTCTTT
clone_size: -; j_call: TRBJ2-5; v_call: TRBV2; d_call: TRBD1; cdr3_aa: CASRTQGAQGTQYF; cdr3_nt: TGTGCCAGCAGAACACAGGGGGCGCAAGGGACCCAGTACTTC
clone_size: few; j_call: TRBJ1-5; v_call: TRBV28; d_call: TRBD1; cdr3_aa: CASSDDRGNSNQPQHF; cdr3_nt: TGTGCCAGCAGTGACGACAGGGGGAACAGCAATCAGCCCCAGCATTTT
clone_size: -; j_call: TRBJ2-3; v_call: TRBV28; d_call: -; cdr3_aa: CASSFPPRGTDTQYF; cdr3_nt: TGTGCCAGCAGTTTTCCTCCAAGGGGCACAGATACGCAGTATTTT
clone_size: once; j_call: TRBJ2-1; v_call: TRBV9; d_call: TRBD2; cdr3_aa: CASSPSPRLAGNEQFF; cdr3_nt: TGTGCCAGCAGCCCCTCTCCCCGACTAGCGGGGAATGAGCAGTTCTTC
clone_size: -; j_call: TRBJ1-3; v_call: TRBV6-5; d_call: -; cdr3_aa: CASRPGGGNTIYF; cdr3_nt: TGTGCCAGCCGGCCGGGGGGTGGAAACACCATATATTTT
clone_size: -; j_call: TRBJ2-5; v_call: TRBV5-5; d_call: -; cdr3_aa: CASSSTPGQQETQYF; cdr3_nt: TGTGCCAGCAGCTCAACTCCGGGACAACAAGAGACCCAGTACTTC